This record covers a single T cell receptor (beta chain). The antigen is not known. This sample was taken from a study of T cell repertoires in cytomegalovirus infection. Across the whole study: An indication of both CMV infection and matching HLA type came from public TCR beta signatures.

A single record per CDR3 protein comes from TCRdb applying MiXCR to the reads. Among around 740,000 distinct CDR3 sequences, 35% were seen once, and the ten largest hold roughly 2.9%. Study-wide results and limits: Carriers of CMV and the relevant HLA type were discriminated by public TCR beta frequency.

V shed 4 bases and J 6 bases; nucleotides not matched to a gene: 7. Germline V gene lookup returns CDR1 DFQATT and CDR2 SNEGSKA (reference sequence). The CDR3 is made up of 14 amino acids. The receptor was isolated from a human donor in good health (CMV status not recorded). Some clones in this sample may be carry-over from other donors' samples. The chain couples TRBV20-1 to TRBJ2-2; 8 bases match TRBD2. Sequencing was performed on PBMCs. This CDR3 is CSATGAGVSGELFF. The DNA of the CDR3 is TGCAGTGCTACGGGAGCGGGAGTATCCGGGGAGCTGTTTTTT.